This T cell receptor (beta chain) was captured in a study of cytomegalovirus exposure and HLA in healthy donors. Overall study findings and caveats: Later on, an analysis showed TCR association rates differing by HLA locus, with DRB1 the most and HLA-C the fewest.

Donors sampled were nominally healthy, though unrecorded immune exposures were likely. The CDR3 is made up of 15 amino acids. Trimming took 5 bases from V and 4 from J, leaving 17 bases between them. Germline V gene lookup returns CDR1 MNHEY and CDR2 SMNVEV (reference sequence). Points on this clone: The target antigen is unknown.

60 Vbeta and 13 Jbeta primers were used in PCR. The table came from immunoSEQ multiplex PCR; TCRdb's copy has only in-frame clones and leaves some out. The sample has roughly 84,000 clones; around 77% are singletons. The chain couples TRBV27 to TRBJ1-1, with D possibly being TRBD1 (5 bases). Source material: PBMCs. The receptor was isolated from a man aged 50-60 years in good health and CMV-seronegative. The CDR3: CASSPGGIGGTEAFF. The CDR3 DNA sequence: TGTGCCAGCAGTCCCGGGGGGATTGGGGGCACTGAAGCTTTCTTT.